The next 31 T cell receptor beta chains were all read from a single sample in a study of cytomegalovirus exposure and HLA in healthy donors. The PCR contained 60 Vbeta and 13 Jbeta primers. Data came from immunoSEQ multiplex PCR; TCRdb stores just in-frame clones and leaves some out. The listing records about 42,000 clones. The sample consisted of PBMCs. The receptors derive from a man younger than 40 in good health and CMV-seronegative.

The V call is TRBV7-8, the J call TRBJ2-7; TRBD1 matches 7 bases. Germline-derived CDR1 and CDR2 are SGHVS and FQNEAQ. The trim removed 4 bases at V and 5 bases at J, leaving 8 bases unmatched. The CDR3 is made up of 14 amino acids. The CDR3 sequence: CASSSGTVNHEQYF. Written as DNA, the CDR3 is TGTGCCAGCAGCTCCGGGACAGTCAACCACGAGCAGTACTTC.

The chain couples TRBV5-1 to TRBJ2-2; no clear D. V lost 2 bases to trimming and J lost 2 bases, with 10 bases between them. The V gene's germline CDR1 is SGHRS and CDR2 YFSETQ. The CDR3 runs to 15 residues. In DNA form, the CDR3 reads TGCGCCAGCAGCTTCGCCGGAGCTAACACCGGGGAGCTGTTTTTT. This gives the protein CASSFAGANTGELFF.

This chain connects TRBV6-4 to TRBJ1-2, with unresolved D. V was trimmed by 6 bases and J by 0 bases, leaving 14 bases between them. CDR1 is MRHNA, CDR2 SNTAGT, per germline. The CDR3 length is 15 residues. CDR3: CASSQQLGTNYGYTF. The CDR3 DNA reads TGTGCCAGCAGCCAACAACTCGGGACTAACTATGGCTACACCTTC.

The CDR3 DNA is TGTGCCTGTGTCCGGCGGGAGAGAACAGATACGCAGTATTTT. Translation: CACVRRERTDTQYF. V is TRBV30 and J is TRBJ2-3, with 7 bases lining up with TRBD2. Germline V CDR1 and CDR2: GTSNPN, SVGIG (reference sequence). CDR3 size: 14 residues. Germline trimming cut 6 bases from V and 3 bases from J; bases unmatched to any gene: 9.

The chain recombines TRBV5-1 with TRBJ2-3; 10 bases match TRBD2. With V trimmed by 5 bases and J by 2 bases, 8 bases remained unmatched. Germline V lookup: CDR1 SGHRS, CDR2 YFSETQ. The CDR3 is 16 residues long. CDR3: CASRLILAGPTDTQYF. The CDR3 DNA is TGCGCCAGCAGACTGATACTAGCGGGGCCCACAGATACGCAGTATTTT.

CDR3 DNA sequence: TGTGCCTGCAAAGACAGGACCACGGATCAGCCCCAGCATTTT. It translates to CACKDRTTDQPQHF. The chain employs TRBV30 and TRBJ1-5; D might be TRBD1 (6 bases). Germline values: CDR1 GTSNPN, CDR2 SVGIG (reference sequence). The CDR3 runs 14 residues. The V gene lost 6 bases and the J gene lost 5 bases, with 17 bases spanning the gap.

About this clone: Other DNA sequences in this sample translate to the same CDR3. The chain has TRBV7-9 and TRBJ1-2; D may be TRBD1 (6 bases). The CDR3 is 16 amino acids. Trimming took off 1 base at V and 0 bases at J, with 12 bases between the two ends. The germline gives CDR1 SEHNR, CDR2 FQNEAQ (reference sequence). The DNA for the CDR3 is TGTGCCAGCAGCTTAGACAGGGTGGGAGCTAACTATGGCTACACCTTC. This translates into CASSLDRVGANYGYTF.

The V gene is TRBV7-9, the J gene TRBJ2-7; a possible D gene is TRBD1 (6 bases). The CDR3 has 16 amino acids. V was pared by 6 bases and J by 0 bases, with 18 bases between. The germline CDR1 and CDR2 sequences are SEHNR and FQNEAQ (reference sequence). CDR3 sequence reads: CASRGARPASSYEQYF. The DNA of the CDR3 is TGTGCCAGCAGGGGGGCGCGCCCAGCCAGCTCCTACGAGCAGTACTTC.

The rearrangement links TRBV2 to TRBJ2-7; weak D call: TRBD2 (5 bases). The germline gives CDR1 SNHLY, CDR2 FYNNEI. Trimming took 1 base from V and 5 from J, leaving 12 bases between them. This CDR3 region has 14 residues. This chain's CDR3 is CASSEGGVIDEQYF. CDR3 bases: TGTGCCAGCAGTGAAGGGGGAGTCATCGACGAGCAGTACTTC. Variable domain in full (rest from reference TRBV2 and TRBJ2-7): EPEVTQTPSHQVTQMGQEVILRCVPISNHLYFYWYRQILGQKVEFLVSFYNNEISEKSEIFDDQFSVERPDGSNFTLKIRSTKLEDSAMYFCASSEGGVIDEQYFGPGTRLTVT.

The chain uses TRBV6-5 and TRBJ2-7; 8 bases agree with TRBD2. The ends lost 0 bases at V and 3 bases at J; junction bases unmatched: 1. Per germline, CDR1 MNHEY and CDR2 SVGAGI. The CDR3 extends over 14 amino acids. DNA for the CDR3: TGTGCCAGCAGTTACTCGGGACTAGGCTACGAGCAGTACTTC. This gives the protein CASSYSGLGYEQYF.

V and J are TRBV29-1 and TRBJ2-7, with 12 bases lining up with TRBD2. The CDR3 contains 16 residues. Germline V CDR1 and CDR2: SQVTM, ANQGSEA. Losses at the gene ends were 0 bases for V and 4 bases for J; bases not matched to a gene: 7. The CDR3 sequence: CSVEDLGLAGGYEQYF. DNA of the CDR3: TGCAGCGTTGAAGATTTGGGGCTAGCGGGAGGGTACGAGCAGTACTTC.

The CDR3 loop is CASSLGTAINEQFF. CDR3 nucleotide sequence: TGTGCCAGCAGTCTCGGGACAGCTATTAATGAGCAGTTCTTC. This sequence joins TRBV7-9 and TRBJ2-1; 7 bases agree with TRBD1. Germline trimming cut 6 bases from V and 7 bases from J; bases unmatched to any gene: 9. This CDR3 has 14 amino acids. Per the germline V gene, CDR1 is SEHNR and CDR2 is FQNEAQ (reference sequence).

The chain recombines TRBV27 with TRBJ2-7, with 10 positions matching TRBD2. Trimming took 7 bases from V and 4 from J; bases not matched to a gene: 7. The germline V gene encodes CDR1 MNHEY and CDR2 SMNVEV (reference sequence). The CDR3 runs to 14 residues. In DNA form, the CDR3 reads TGTGCCAGCACTGTTCTAGCGGGAGCTTACGAGCAGTACTTC. It specifies CASTVLAGAYEQYF.

The rearrangement uses TRBV4-2 and TRBJ2-7; TRBD1 matches 7 bases. Germline assignment: CDR1 LGHNA and CDR2 YNFKEQ. This CDR3 has 15 amino acids. Unmatched junction bases numbered 6, after V lost 3 bases and J lost 1 base. CDR3 in DNA: TGTGCCAGCAGCCAGGAACAGGGGCCTTCCTACGAGCAGTACTTC. It yields the protein CASSQEQGPSYEQYF.

The V gene is TRBV4-2, the J gene TRBJ2-3; 14 bases are shared with TRBD2. The J segment lost 6 bases and the V segment lost 4 bases, leaving 6 bases of the junction unmatched. Germline values: CDR1 LGHNA, CDR2 YNFKEQ. This CDR3 contains 16 residues. The DNA for the CDR3 is TGTGCCAGCAGCCCCCAGACTAGCGGGAGGGTGGATACGCAGTATTTT. This sequence encodes CASSPQTSGRVDTQYF.

The V call is TRBV4-2, the J call TRBJ1-2; 8 bases are a match to TRBD1. Germline V gene lookup returns CDR1 LGHNA and CDR2 YNFKEQ. After removal of 0 bases from V and 4 bases from J, the junction contained 1 base not matched to a gene. The CDR3 runs 14 residues. CDR3 bases: TGTGCCAGCAGCCAAGAAGGACAGGGCTATGGCTACACCTTC. Its translation: CASSQEGQGYGYTF.

The genes are TRBV18 and TRBJ2-1; D remains ambiguous. V was cut by 2 bases and J by 8 bases, with 10 bases left in between. The germline CDR1 and CDR2 sequences are KGHSH and LQKENI. The CDR3 has 13 amino acids. The CDR3 reads CASSPDSHDEQFF. In nucleotides, the CDR3 is TGTGCCAGCTCACCAGACTCCCACGATGAGCAGTTCTTC.

The chain carries TRBV27 and TRBJ1-3; D gene unclear. The CDR3 has 15 residues. Germline values: CDR1 MNHEY, CDR2 SMNVEV (reference sequence). V was clipped by 6 bases and J by 0 bases, with 12 bases between them. This CDR3 reads CASSPTPPSGNTIYF. In DNA, the CDR3 is TGTGCCAGCAGCCCTACTCCGCCCTCTGGAAACACCATATATTTT.

This chain links TRBV18 with TRBJ1-1; 10 nucleotides line up with TRBD1. CDR3 size: 14 residues. Losses at the gene ends were 6 bases for V and 9 bases for J; bases not matched to a gene: 10. The germline V gene has CDR1 KGHSH and CDR2 LQKENI. CDR3 DNA: TGTGCCAGCTCGTCGACAGGGGGCGAACTTCAAGCTTTCTTT. This encodes CASSSTGGELQAFF. The full variable domain, with the rest looked up from reference TRBV18 and TRBJ1-1, is NAGVMQNPRHLVRRRGQEARLRCSPMKGHSHVYWYRQLPEEGLKFMVYLQKENIIDESGMPKERFSAEFPKEGPSILRIQQVVRGDSAAYFCASSSTGGELQAFFGQGTRLTVV.

This chain joins TRBV7-8 and TRBJ1-4, with D tentatively TRBD1 (6 bases). This CDR3 has 19 residues. Germline CDR1 and CDR2: SGHVS and FQNEAQ. Trimming shortened V by 5 bases and J by 6 bases, and 28 bases separated the two germline ends. CDR3 in amino acids: CASSPWGRWAIGGHEKLFF. The CDR3 nucleotides read TGTGCCAGCAGCCCCTGGGGTCGTTGGGCCATAGGGGGACATGAAAAACTGTTTTTT.

The chain is built from TRBV18 and TRBJ2-7, with 7 bases that match TRBD1. Germline CDR1 and CDR2: KGHSH and LQKENI. The CDR3 contains 16 residues. Germline trimming cut 0 bases from V and 3 bases from J; bases unmatched to any gene: 8. DNA for the CDR3: TGTGCCAGCTCACCACCGAGGGGACAGTCTTTCTACGAGCAGTACTTC. Translating gives CASSPPRGQSFYEQYF.

CDR3 bases: TGTGCCTGGAGTGTAGCTGACAGTTACGAGCAGTACTTC. Its translation is CAWSVADSYEQYF. The genes are TRBV30 and TRBJ2-7, with a weak D call TRBD1 (5 bases). V was pared by 0 bases and J by 4 bases, with 10 bases between. Germline V gives CDR1 GTSNPN, CDR2 SVGIG (reference sequence). The CDR3 is 13 residues long.

V is TRBV7-2 and J is TRBJ1-2; 8 bases are a match to TRBD1. From germline, CDR1 is SGHTA and CDR2 FQGNSA. The CDR3 contains 13 residues. V trimming: 5 bases; J trimming: 6 bases; junction bases outside the gene matches: 5. Written as DNA, the CDR3 is TGTGCCAGCAGCCGGACAGGGCCGGATGGCTACACCTTC. Protein: CASSRTGPDGYTF.

V and J are TRBV7-6 and TRBJ2-3; no firm D call. V lost 4 bases and J 0 bases, leaving 14 bases between the germline ends. Looked up from germline, CDR1 is SGHVS and CDR2 is FNYEAQ. This CDR3 is built from 16 residues. CDR3 nucleotide sequence: TGTGCCAGCAGCTCCGGTACTGTTTCCAGCACAGATACGCAGTATTTT. Protein: CASSSGTVSSTDTQYF.

J is TRBJ2-1 and V is TRBV4-3, with 9 bases identical to TRBD2. The germline gives CDR1 LGHNA, CDR2 YSLEER. The V gene end was trimmed by 4 bases and the J gene end by 4 bases; junction bases not matched to a gene: 8. The CDR3 runs 16 residues. CDR3 in amino acids: CASSRGGLAGYNEQFF. CDR3 sequence (DNA): TGCGCCAGCAGCCGGGGCGGGCTAGCGGGGTACAATGAGCAGTTCTTC.

This chain connects TRBV25-1 to TRBJ2-7; 7 nucleotides match TRBD1. The V segment lost 4 bases and the J segment 6 bases; nucleotides outside the gene matches: 6. Looked up from germline, CDR1 is MGHDK and CDR2 is SYGVNS. The CDR3 loop spans 13 amino acids. As DNA, the CDR3 is TGTGCCAGCAGTGCCCGGACAGGTAGCGAGCAGTACTTC. Its protein product is CASSARTGSEQYF.

The genes are TRBV4-1 and TRBJ2-7; D is possibly TRBD2 (6 bases). The germline V and J ends were trimmed by 4 bases and 0 bases, with 16 bases remaining between them. The CDR3 is made up of 16 amino acids. The germline CDR1 and CDR2 sequences are MGHRA and YSYEKL. The CDR3 here is CASSLGTFGSSYEQYF. The CDR3 bases are TGCGCCAGCAGCCTCGGGACCTTCGGGAGCTCCTACGAGCAGTACTTC.

This chain connects TRBV10-3 to TRBJ2-6, with D perhaps TRBD2 (5 bases). The V end was cut by 4 bases, the J end by 4 bases, with 8 bases between. Germline V gene data show CDR1 as ENHRY and CDR2 as SYGVKD. The CDR3 is 14 residues long. The CDR3 loop is CAISVGRGANVLTF. The CDR3 region has the DNA TGTGCCATCAGTGTGGGGAGAGGGGCCAACGTCCTGACTTTC.

About this clone: Other DNA sequences within the sample encode an identical CDR3. The J gene is TRBJ1-5, the V gene TRBV6-5, with 8 positions matching TRBD1. This CDR3 has 14 amino acids. CDR1 and CDR2 (germline): MNHEY, SVGAGI. The ends lost 6 bases at V and 2 bases at J; junction bases unmatched: 3. DNA of the CDR3: TGTGCCAGCAGGCGGACAGGGCGCAATCAGCCCCAGCATTTT. Protein product: CASRRTGRNQPQHF.

J is TRBJ1-2 and V is TRBV7-9; no reliable D call. Germline V gene lookup returns CDR1 SEHNR and CDR2 FQNEAQ (reference sequence). Trimming took off 1 base at V and 4 bases at J, with 13 bases between the two ends. CDR3 length: 15 residues. CDR3 amino acids: CASSLGGKHFYGYTF. The CDR3 DNA reads TGTGCCAGCAGCTTAGGAGGGAAACATTTCTATGGCTACACCTTC.

The chain is built from TRBV29-1 and TRBJ1-1, with D hard to call. Trimming took off 3 bases at V and 13 bases at J, with 15 bases between the two ends. Germline CDR1 reads SQVTM; CDR2 reads ANQGSEA. The CDR3 sequence is 11 residues long. The CDR3 DNA sequence: TGCAGCGTTGAGTGGAGCGAATACTATTTCTTT. Amino acids: CSVEWSEYYFF.